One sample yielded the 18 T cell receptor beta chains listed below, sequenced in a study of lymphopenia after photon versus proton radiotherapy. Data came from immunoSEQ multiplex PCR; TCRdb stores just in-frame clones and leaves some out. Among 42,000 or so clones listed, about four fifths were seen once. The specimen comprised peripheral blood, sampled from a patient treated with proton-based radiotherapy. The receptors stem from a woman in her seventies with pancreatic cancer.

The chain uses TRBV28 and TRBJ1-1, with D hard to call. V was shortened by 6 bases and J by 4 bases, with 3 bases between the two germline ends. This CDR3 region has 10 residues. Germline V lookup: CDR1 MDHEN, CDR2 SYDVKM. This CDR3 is CASRSTEAFF. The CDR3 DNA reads TGTGCCAGCAGGTCCACTGAAGCTTTCTTT.

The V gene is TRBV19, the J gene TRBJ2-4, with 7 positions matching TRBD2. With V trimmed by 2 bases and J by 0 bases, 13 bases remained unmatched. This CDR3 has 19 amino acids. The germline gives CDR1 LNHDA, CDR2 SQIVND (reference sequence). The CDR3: CASSISVGGPDLAKNIQYF. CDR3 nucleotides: TGTGCCAGTAGTATAAGTGTGGGAGGGCCGGATCTAGCCAAAAACATTCAGTACTTC.

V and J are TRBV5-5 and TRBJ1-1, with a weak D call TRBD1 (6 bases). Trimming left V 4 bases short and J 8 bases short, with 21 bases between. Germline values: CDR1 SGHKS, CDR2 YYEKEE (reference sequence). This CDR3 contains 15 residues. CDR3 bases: TGTGCCAGCAGCCCCCGGGAGGGGGGATCCGCGGAAGCTTTCTTT. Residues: CASSPREGGSAEAFF.

CDR3 residues: CASSFRMNTEAFF. In DNA form, the CDR3 reads TGTGCCAGCAGTTTCCGGATGAACACTGAAGCTTTCTTT. The V gene is TRBV28, the J gene TRBJ1-1; unclear D gene. CDR3 size: 13 residues. The germline gives CDR1 MDHEN, CDR2 SYDVKM. V gave up 3 bases and J gave up 0 bases, with 5 bases separating them. Full variable domain (remainder filled in from reference TRBV28 and TRBJ1-1): DVKVTQSSRYLVKRTGEKVFLECVQDMDHENMFWYRQDPGLGLRLIYFSYDVKMKEKGDIPEGYSVSREKKERFSLILESASTNQTSMYLCASSFRMNTEAFFGQGTRLTVV.

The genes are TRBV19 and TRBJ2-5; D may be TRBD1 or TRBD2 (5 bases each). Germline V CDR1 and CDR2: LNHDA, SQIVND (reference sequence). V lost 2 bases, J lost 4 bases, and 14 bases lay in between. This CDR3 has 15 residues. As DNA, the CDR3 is TGTGCCAGTAGTATATCCCCGGGACCCTTAGAGACCCAGTACTTC. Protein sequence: CASSISPGPLETQYF.

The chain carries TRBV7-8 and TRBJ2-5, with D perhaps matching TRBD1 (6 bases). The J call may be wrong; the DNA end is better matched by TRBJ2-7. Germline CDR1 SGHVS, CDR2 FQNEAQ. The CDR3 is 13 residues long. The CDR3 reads CASSLEQGYEQYF. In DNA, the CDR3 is TGTGCCAGCAGCTTAGAACAGGGCTACGAGCAGTACTTC.

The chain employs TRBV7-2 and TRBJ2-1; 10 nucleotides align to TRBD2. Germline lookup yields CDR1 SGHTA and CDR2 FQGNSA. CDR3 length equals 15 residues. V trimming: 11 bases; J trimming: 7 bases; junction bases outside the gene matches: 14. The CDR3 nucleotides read TGTGCCGCGGGAGGGGGAGCGGGAGGGTTTAATGAGCAGTTCTTC. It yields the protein CAAGGGAGGFNEQFF.

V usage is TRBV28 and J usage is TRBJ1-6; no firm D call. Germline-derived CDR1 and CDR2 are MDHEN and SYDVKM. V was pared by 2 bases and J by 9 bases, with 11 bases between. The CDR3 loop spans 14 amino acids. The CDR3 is CASSLMRAISPLHF. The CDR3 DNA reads TGTGCCAGCAGTTTAATGAGGGCTATTTCACCCCTCCACTTT.

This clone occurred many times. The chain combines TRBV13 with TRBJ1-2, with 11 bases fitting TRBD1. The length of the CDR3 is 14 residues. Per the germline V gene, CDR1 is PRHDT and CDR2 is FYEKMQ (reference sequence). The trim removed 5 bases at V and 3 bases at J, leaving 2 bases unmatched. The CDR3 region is CASSRGQGDYGYTF. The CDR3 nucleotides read TGTGCCAGCAGCAGGGGACAGGGGGACTATGGCTACACCTTC.

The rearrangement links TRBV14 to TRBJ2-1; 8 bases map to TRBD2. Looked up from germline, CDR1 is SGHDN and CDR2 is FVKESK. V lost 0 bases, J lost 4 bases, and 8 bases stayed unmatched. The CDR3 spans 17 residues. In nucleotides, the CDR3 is TGTGCCAGCAGCCAAGATTATAGCGGGAAGGTGTACAATGAGCAGTTCTTC. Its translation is CASSQDYSGKVYNEQFF.

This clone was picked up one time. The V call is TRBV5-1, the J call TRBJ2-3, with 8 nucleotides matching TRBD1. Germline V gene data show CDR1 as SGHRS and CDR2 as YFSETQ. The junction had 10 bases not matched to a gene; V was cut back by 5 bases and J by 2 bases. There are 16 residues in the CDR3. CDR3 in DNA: TGCGCCAGCAGGTTCGGCTTGACAGGGGTCACAGATACGCAGTATTTT. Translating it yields CASRFGLTGVTDTQYF.

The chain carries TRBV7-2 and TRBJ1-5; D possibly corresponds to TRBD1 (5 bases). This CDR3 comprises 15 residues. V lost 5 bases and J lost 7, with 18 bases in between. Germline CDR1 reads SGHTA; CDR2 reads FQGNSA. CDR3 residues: CASSEGWSERQPQHF. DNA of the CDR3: TGTGCCAGCAGCGAGGGGTGGTCAGAAAGACAGCCCCAGCATTTT.

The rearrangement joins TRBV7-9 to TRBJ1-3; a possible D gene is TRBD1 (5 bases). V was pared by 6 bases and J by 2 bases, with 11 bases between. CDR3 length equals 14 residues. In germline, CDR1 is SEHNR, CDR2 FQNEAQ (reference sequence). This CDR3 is CASRTDKAGNTIYF. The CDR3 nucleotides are TGTGCCAGCAGGACGGACAAGGCTGGAAACACCATATATTTT.

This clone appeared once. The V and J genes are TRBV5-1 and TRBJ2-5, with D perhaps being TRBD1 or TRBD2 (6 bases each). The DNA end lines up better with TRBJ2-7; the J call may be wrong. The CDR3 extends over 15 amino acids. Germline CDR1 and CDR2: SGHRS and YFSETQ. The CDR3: CASRLAGTNSNEQYF. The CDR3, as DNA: TGCGCCAGCAGACTAGCCGGGACAAACAGCAACGAGCAGTACTTC.

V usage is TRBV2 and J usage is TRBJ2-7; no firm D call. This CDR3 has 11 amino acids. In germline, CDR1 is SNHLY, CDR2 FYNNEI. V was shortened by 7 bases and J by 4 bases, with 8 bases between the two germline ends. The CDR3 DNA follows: TGTGCCAGCATGATCGAATACGAGCAGTACTTC. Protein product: CASMIEYEQYF.

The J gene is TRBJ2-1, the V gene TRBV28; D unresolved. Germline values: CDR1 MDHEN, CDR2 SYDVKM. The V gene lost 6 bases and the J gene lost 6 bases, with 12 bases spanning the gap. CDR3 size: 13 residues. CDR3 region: CASSAPSPNEQFF. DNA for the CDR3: TGTGCCAGCAGCGCCCCTTCACCCAATGAGCAGTTCTTC.

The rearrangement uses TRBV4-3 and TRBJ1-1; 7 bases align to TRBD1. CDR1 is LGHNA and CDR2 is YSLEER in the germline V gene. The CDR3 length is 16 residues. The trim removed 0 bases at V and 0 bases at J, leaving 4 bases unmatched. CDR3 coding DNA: TGCGCCAGCAGCCAAGATTACAGGGGACTGAACACTGAAGCTTTCTTT. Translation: CASSQDYRGLNTEAFF.

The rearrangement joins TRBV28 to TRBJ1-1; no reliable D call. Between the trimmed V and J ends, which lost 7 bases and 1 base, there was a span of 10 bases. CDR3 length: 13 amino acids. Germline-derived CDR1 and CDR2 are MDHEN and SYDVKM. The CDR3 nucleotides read TGTGCCAGCAAGTCCGATCCGAACACTGAAGCTTTCTTT. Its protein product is CASKSDPNTEAFF.